These 22 T cell receptor beta chains were sequenced from one sample in a study of graft-versus-host responses after intestinal transplantation. Profiling relied on immunoSEQ multiplex PCR, and the TCRdb table lists in-frame clones only, not all of them. The sample shows about 97,000 clones, 75% to 95% of them seen only once. This specimen was PBMCs, taken about 440 days after intestinal transplant. The receptors were gathered from a human patient who received an intestinal transplant, so some T cells may come from the graft donor.

This chain joins TRBV5-8 and TRBJ2-7, with D perhaps given as TRBD1 or TRBD2 (6 bases each). Trimming cost V 6 bases and J 7 bases, with 20 bases left between them. The CDR3 totals 14 residues. The germline CDR1 and CDR2 sequences are SGHTS and YDEGEE. In nucleotides, the CDR3 is TGTGCCAGCACAACCAGGCCGGGGGCAGAGGAGCAGTACTTC. It is translated as CASTTRPGAEEQYF.

DNA for the CDR3: TGCGCCAGCAGCTTGGCCCCGGAGAGTGAAAAACTGTTTTTT. Amino acid sequence: CASSLAPESEKLFF. This chain uses TRBV5-1 with TRBJ1-4; D uncertain. The CDR3 sequence is 14 residues long. Trimming cost V 0 bases and J 7 bases, with 10 bases left between them. Looked up from germline, CDR1 is SGHRS and CDR2 is YFSETQ.

The CDR3: CASSYILRGLTGELFF. For the CDR3, the DNA is TGTGCCAGCAGTTACATCCTTAGGGGACTGACCGGGGAGCTGTTTTTT. The genes are TRBV6-5 and TRBJ2-2; D is perhaps TRBD2 (6 bases). V was trimmed by 2 bases and J by 5 bases, leaving 15 bases between them. Looked up from germline, CDR1 is MNHEY and CDR2 is SVGAGI. This CDR3 has 16 residues.

J is TRBJ1-4 and V is TRBV18, with D unclear. This CDR3 has 14 residues. Trimming took off 2 bases at V and 7 bases at J, with 11 bases between the two ends. Germline values: CDR1 KGHSH, CDR2 LQKENI. In DNA, the CDR3 is TGTGCCAGCTCACCATTGGGCGATAGTGAAAAACTGTTTTTT. Its translation: CASSPLGDSEKLFF.

This clone was recorded only once. A read error may produce the germline difference seen at one junction end. The CDR3 reads CASSYQRGEKLFF. Here the CDR3 DNA reads TGTGCTAGCAGCTATCAAAGGGGCGAAAAACTGTTTTTT. This chain uses TRBV7-7 with TRBJ1-4, with D tentatively TRBD1 (5 bases). The CDR3 loop spans 13 amino acids. Germline CDR1 reads SSHAT; CDR2 reads FNYEAQ (reference sequence).

This chain uses TRBV10-3 with TRBJ1-3; D is possibly TRBD1 (5 bases). Trimming removed 10 bases at V and 4 bases at J, with 17 bases between. This CDR3 region has 14 residues. The V gene's germline CDR1 is ENHRY and CDR2 SYGVKD. The CDR3 protein is CATDEAGVGNTIYF. For the CDR3, the DNA is TGTGCCACCGACGAAGCGGGGGTCGGAAACACCATATATTTT.

The rearrangement uses TRBV12-5 and TRBJ2-3; D call uncertain. Trimming stripped 2 bases from V and 1 base from J, with 22 bases between. The germline CDR1 and CDR2 sequences are LGHNT and FRNRAP. This CDR3 region has 19 residues. CDR3: CASGLWPTQSMFGTDTQYF. CDR3 bases: TGTGCTAGTGGTTTGTGGCCTACACAGTCGATGTTTGGCACAGATACGCAGTATTTT.

The V call is TRBV5-1, the J call TRBJ2-7; tentative D call: TRBD1 (5 bases). Looked up from germline, CDR1 is SGHRS and CDR2 is YFSETQ. The CDR3 loop spans 14 amino acids. The V and J ends lost 3 bases and 2 bases respectively, with 12 bases between them. The CDR3 sequence is CASSSRATAYEQYF. The CDR3 DNA sequence: TGCGCCAGCAGCTCCCGGGCGACAGCCTACGAGCAGTACTTC.

The CDR3 nucleotides read TGTGCCAGCAGCGTAGGTGTAGTCGGACAGCCCCAGCATTTT. Protein product: CASSVGVVGQPQHF. This sequence joins TRBV9 and TRBJ1-5; no clear D. CDR3 length: 14 amino acids. With 0 bases removed from V and 7 bases from J, the gap between germline ends came to 11 bases. Germline V lookup: CDR1 SGDLS, CDR2 YYNGEE.

The chain uses TRBV6-1 and TRBJ2-3, with D possibly TRBD1 on 6 matching bases. There are 15 residues in the CDR3. Germline assignment: CDR1 MNHNS and CDR2 SASEGT. The ends were cut back, 11 bases at V and 0 bases at J, with 18 bases in the middle. CDR3 in amino acids: CADADRSYSTDTQYF. In DNA form, the CDR3 reads TGTGCCGATGCCGACAGGAGCTACAGCACAGATACGCAGTATTTT.

This rearrangement joins TRBV7-3 to TRBJ2-5; weak D call: TRBD1 (6 bases). Germline CDR1 is SGHTA and CDR2 is FQGTGA. V gave up 7 bases and J gave up 2 bases, with 8 bases separating them. This CDR3 has 12 residues. For the CDR3, the DNA is TGTGCCAGCACAGGGGATCAAGAGACCCAGTACTTC. It specifies CASTGDQETQYF. Filled out from reference TRBV7-3 and TRBJ2-5, the complete variable domain reads GAGVSQTPSNKVTEKGKYVELRCDPISGHTALYWYRQSLGQGPEFLIYFQGTGAADDSGLPNDRFFAVRPEGSVSTLKIQRTERGDSAVYLCASTGDQETQYFGPGTRLLVL.

The V call is TRBV19, the J call TRBJ1-3; D is undetermined. V shed 4 bases and J shed 2 bases, with 9 bases lying between them. This CDR3 has 14 residues. Germline CDR1 and CDR2: LNHDA and SQIVND (reference sequence). The CDR3 is CASSRAAAGNTIYF. CDR3 coding DNA: TGTGCCAGTAGTAGGGCGGCAGCTGGAAACACCATATATTTT.

This chain joins TRBV5-6 and TRBJ2-3; no clear D gene. The V gene's germline CDR1 is SGHDT and CDR2 YYEEEE. Trimming took 3 bases from V and 10 from J, leaving 15 bases between them. This CDR3 contains 13 residues. CDR3 sequence reads: CASSSGSNPPQYF. The CDR3 coding sequence is TGTGCCAGCAGCTCCGGATCAAATCCCCCGCAGTATTTT.

The rearrangement joins TRBV4-1 to TRBJ2-1, with a tentative D call TRBD2 (5 bases). This CDR3 contains 16 residues. V lost 1 base to trimming and J lost 7 bases, with 17 bases between them. Germline-derived CDR1 and CDR2 are MGHRA and YSYEKL. CDR3: CASSQVPGSSMNEQFF. CDR3 in DNA: TGCGCCAGCAGCCAAGTTCCGGGGTCCTCGATGAATGAGCAGTTCTTC.

The rearrangement links TRBV2 to TRBJ1-1; 9 bases line up with TRBD1. The CDR3 loop spans 16 amino acids. Losses at the gene ends were 6 bases for V and 0 bases for J; bases not matched to a gene: 8. Germline lookup yields CDR1 SNHLY and CDR2 FYNNEI. CDR3 amino acids: CASRTGGSRVNTEAFF. The DNA for the CDR3 is TGTGCCAGCAGGACAGGGGGAAGCCGGGTGAACACTGAAGCTTTCTTT.

The rearrangement joins TRBV5-6 to TRBJ2-1; D is unclear. Between the trimmed V and J ends, which lost 5 bases and 7 bases, there was a span of 7 bases. The CDR3 has 11 residues. CDR1 is SGHDT and CDR2 is YYEEEE in the germline V gene. The DNA for the CDR3 is TGTGCCAGCAGTGTGTTGAATGAGCAGTTCTTC. Translation gives CASSVLNEQFF.

The gene calls are TRBV2 and TRBJ1-1, with D unclear. The CDR3 is 11 amino acids. With 5 bases removed from V and 4 bases from J, the gap between germline ends came to 5 bases. CDR1 SNHLY and CDR2 FYNNEI come from the germline V gene. The CDR3: CASSLATEAFF. The CDR3, as DNA: TGTGCCAGCAGTTTGGCCACTGAAGCTTTCTTT.

This clone was counted once. The chain has TRBV20-1 and TRBJ2-7; D tentatively fits TRBD1 or TRBD2 (5 bases each). This CDR3 has 11 amino acids. V lost 1 base, J lost 12 bases, and 13 bases lay in between. Germline V gene sequence: CDR1 DFQATT, CDR2 SNEGSKA (reference sequence). CDR3 sequence reads: CSARGGFNLYF. DNA of the CDR3: TGCAGTGCTAGAGGGGGGTTTAACCTGTACTTC.

The rearrangement uses TRBV19 and TRBJ2-4; 8 nucleotides line up with TRBD1. This CDR3 spans 13 amino acids. The trim removed 4 bases at V and 11 bases at J, leaving 7 bases unmatched. Per the germline V gene, CDR1 is LNHDA and CDR2 is SQIVND (reference sequence). CDR3 amino acids: CASSTGQGTLQYF. The CDR3 DNA is TGTGCCAGTAGTACCGGACAGGGCACCCTTCAGTACTTC.

As to this clone: This specimen includes other DNA sequences encoding the same CDR3. The chain is built from TRBV7-2 and TRBJ2-7; the D gene is possibly TRBD1 (7 bases). Trimming took off 2 bases at V and 6 bases at J, with 11 bases between the two ends. The CDR3 runs 13 residues. CDR1 SGHTA and CDR2 FQGNSA come from the germline V gene. The CDR3 here is CASSLSQGGEQYF. CDR3 DNA sequence: TGTGCCAGCAGCTTATCCCAGGGGGGCGAGCAGTACTTC. Full variable domain (missing parts from reference TRBV7-2 and TRBJ2-7): GAGVSQSPSNKVTEKGKDVELRCDPISGHTALYWYRQSLGQGLEFLIYFQGNSAPDKSGLPSDRFSAERTGGSVSTLTIQRTQQEDSAVYLCASSLSQGGEQYFGPGTRLTVT.

This sequence joins TRBV5-5 and TRBJ1-1, with D possibly matching TRBD1 (5 bases). Trimming cost V 0 bases and J 7 bases, with 16 bases left between them. The CDR3 consists of 15 residues. CDR1 is SGHKS and CDR2 is YYEKEE in the germline V gene (reference sequence). This chain's CDR3 is CASSLAGSGLDEAFF. The CDR3 DNA follows: TGTGCCAGCAGCTTGGCCGGGTCGGGGCTGGATGAAGCTTTCTTT.

This clone was observed a single time. The chain employs TRBV10-3 and TRBJ1-1; TRBD1 is a possible D gene (6 bases). The germline V gene has CDR1 ENHRY and CDR2 SYGVKD. The CDR3 sequence is 13 residues long. The V and J ends lost 6 bases and 7 bases respectively, with 15 bases between them. In DNA, the CDR3 is TGTGCCATCAGCCCAAGGGGGTTTGGTGAAGCTTTCTTT. Translating gives CAISPRGFGEAFF.